These 27 T cell receptor beta chains were sequenced from one sample in a study of sequential checkpoint blockade in melanoma. Treatment reported: randomized to nivolumab then ipilimumab (arm A) or the reverse (arm B). Method: immunoSEQ multiplex PCR; TCRdb's copy keeps in-frame clones and lacks some. This repertoire shows tens of thousands of clones, 70% to 90% found once; its top ten account for 14%. The starting material was CD8+ T cells sorted from blood (inferred from file names), obtained from a patient given nivolumab and ipilimumab in sequence. The receptors were sampled from a human donor with melanoma.

This chain's CDR3 is CASSQDWESSYNSPLHF. The CDR3 bases are TGCGCCAGCAGCCAAGATTGGGAGAGCTCCTATAATTCACCCCTCCACTTT. V is TRBV4-3 and J is TRBJ1-6; no clear D gene. Germline V gene lookup returns CDR1 LGHNA and CDR2 YSLEER. The CDR3 runs to 17 residues. The V and J ends lost 0 bases and 0 bases respectively, with 9 bases between them.

The chain carries TRBV9 and TRBJ2-5; possibly TRBD1 for D (5 bases). The germline CDR1 and CDR2 sequences are SGDLS and YYNGEE. V lost 2 bases and J 5 bases, leaving 10 bases between the germline ends. The CDR3 sequence is 13 residues long. CDR3 sequence reads: CASSVAGKETQYF. The CDR3, as DNA: TGTGCCAGCAGCGTGGCAGGGAAGGAGACCCAGTACTTC.

The chain employs TRBV29-1 and TRBJ2-1, with D uncertain. CDR1 and CDR2 from the germline V gene are SQVTM and ANQGSEA. The CDR3 consists of 10 residues. The ends were cut back, 5 bases at V and 8 bases at J, with 7 bases in the middle. The CDR3 coding sequence is TGCAGCGTTAATAGCTATGAGCAGTTCTTC. Translation gives CSVNSYEQFF.

The J gene is TRBJ2-2, the V gene TRBV2; D is possibly TRBD1 (6 bases). The CDR3 is 15 residues long. Germline loops: CDR1 SNHLY, CDR2 FYNNEI. V was cut by 6 bases and J by 1 base, with 12 bases left in between. CDR3 in amino acids: CASSPRGQNTGELFF. The CDR3 DNA reads as TGTGCCAGCAGCCCCAGGGGACAGAACACCGGGGAGCTGTTTTTT.

CDR3 DNA: TGTGCCAGCAGTCCACAGGGGGCTTCTGGTGGCTACACCTTC. This codes for CASSPQGASGGYTF. V usage is TRBV27 and J usage is TRBJ1-2; 9 nucleotides line up with TRBD1. CDR3 length: 14 amino acids. Germline V gives CDR1 MNHEY, CDR2 SMNVEV (reference sequence). Trimming cost V 5 bases and J 7 bases; bases outside gene matches: 8.

This chain joins TRBV29-1 and TRBJ2-7; 11 nucleotides line up with TRBD1. The V segment lost 8 bases and the J segment 6 bases; nucleotides outside the gene matches: 6. Germline loops: CDR1 SQVTM, CDR2 ANQGSEA. This CDR3 has 12 residues. The CDR3 coding sequence is TGCAGCATCTTGGGGACAGGGGGCGAGCAGTACGTC. Encoded protein: CSILGTGGEQYV.

The count of this clone is one. This CDR3 is CASSGGGGDTQYF. The CDR3 DNA reads as TGTGCCAGCAGCGGGGGGGGCGGGGATACGCAGTATTTT. This chain connects TRBV4-2 to TRBJ2-3; a possible D gene is TRBD2 (7 bases). The CDR3 consists of 13 residues. The germline gives CDR1 LGHNA, CDR2 YNFKEQ. V was trimmed by 5 bases and J by 6 bases, leaving 12 bases between them.

This clone was seen only a few times. The rearrangement uses TRBV19 and TRBJ1-4, with 7 bases identical to TRBD1. Trimming cost V 5 bases and J 0 bases; bases outside gene matches: 3. The CDR3 sequence is 15 residues long. The germline V gene has CDR1 LNHDA and CDR2 SQIVND (reference sequence). The CDR3 region is CASSAGTATNEKLFF. In DNA, the CDR3 is TGTGCCAGTAGTGCCGGGACAGCAACTAATGAAAAACTGTTTTTT.

V usage is TRBV2 and J usage is TRBJ1-2, with D unresolved. The CDR3 consists of 16 residues. V lost 6 bases and J lost 4, with 21 bases in between. Looked up from germline, CDR1 is SNHLY and CDR2 is FYNNEI. CDR3 sequence: CASRERNSGLVYGYTF. In DNA, the CDR3 is TGTGCCAGCAGGGAAAGGAACAGTGGGTTGGTCTATGGCTACACCTTC.

The J gene is TRBJ2-7, the V gene TRBV11-1; TRBD2 matches 11 bases. CDR1 and CDR2 from the germline V gene are SGHAT and FQDESV (reference sequence). This CDR3 has 16 amino acids. Trimming removed 5 bases from V and 2 bases from J; junction bases left unmatched: 8. DNA of the CDR3: TGTGCCAGCAGCCCTACTAGCGGGGGACGTACCTACGAGCAGTACTTC. Translation gives CASSPTSGGRTYEQYF.

The gene calls are TRBV7-6 and TRBJ1-2; 7 nucleotides line up with TRBD1. CDR3 length: 14 residues. With V trimmed by 1 base and J by 6 bases, 5 bases remained unmatched. CDR1 and CDR2 from the germline V gene are SGHVS and FNYEAQ. The CDR3 loop reads CASSLGGGANGYTF. CDR3 nucleotide sequence: TGTGCCAGCAGCTTAGGAGGGGGCGCGAATGGCTACACCTTC. The full variable domain, rest sourced from reference TRBV7-6 and TRBJ1-2, is GAGVSQSPRYKVTKRGQDVALRCDPISGHVSLYWYRQALGQGPEFLTYFNYEAQQDKSGLPNDRFSAERPEGSISTLTIQRTEQRDSAMYRCASSLGGGANGYTFGSGTRLTVV.

Comment on this clone: Germline and junction disagree at one end, which may indicate a read error. The chain has TRBV13 and TRBJ1-2; 8 nucleotides align to TRBD1. Germline lookup yields CDR1 PRHDT and CDR2 FYEKMQ (reference sequence). The CDR3 totals 16 residues. CDR3 nucleotide sequence: TGTGCCAGCAGCCTAGGGACAGGCCTAGGGAAAAAGGGCTACACCTTC. It is translated as CASSLGTGLGKKGYTF.

This chain uses TRBV4-1 with TRBJ2-2; 7 bases line up with TRBD2. The CDR3 is made up of 17 amino acids. Germline V gene sequence: CDR1 MGHRA, CDR2 YSYEKL. The V gene end was trimmed by 1 base and the J gene end by 4 bases; junction bases not matched to a gene: 9. The CDR3 DNA follows: TGCGCCAGCAGCCAAGTGGGGCTAGCGGATAGCACCGGGGAGCTGTTTTTT. Its protein is CASSQVGLADSTGELFF.

Only a few counts were recorded for this clone. V and J are TRBV5-4 and TRBJ2-1, with TRBD2 as a possible D gene (8 bases). Germline V gene data show CDR1 as SGHNT and CDR2 as YYREEE (reference sequence). This CDR3 is built from 12 residues. The V and J ends lost 4 bases and 14 bases respectively, with 16 bases between them. DNA for the CDR3: TGTGCCAGCAGCCTCGGGACAGCGGGGGAGTTCTTC. Its protein product is CASSLGTAGEFF.

This chain connects TRBV6-1 to TRBJ1-2, with D hard to call. The ends were cut back, 0 bases at V and 5 bases at J, with 7 bases in the middle. Germline values: CDR1 MNHNS, CDR2 SASEGT. The CDR3 runs to 13 residues. This CDR3 is CASSEATVYGYTF. The CDR3, as DNA: TGTGCCAGCAGTGAAGCTACAGTGTATGGCTACACCTTC.

The V call is TRBV4-2, the J call TRBJ2-3; D is unresolved. The V and J ends lost 1 base and 5 bases respectively, with 7 bases between them. This CDR3 is 13 amino acids long. Germline V gene lookup returns CDR1 LGHNA and CDR2 YNFKEQ. CDR3 in DNA: TGTGCCAGCAGCCAAGTCTCCGGAGATACGCAGTATTTT. Residues: CASSQVSGDTQYF.

The gene calls are TRBV7-9 and TRBJ2-7, with D possibly being TRBD2 (5 bases). Trimming took off 3 bases at V and 7 bases at J, with 22 bases between the two ends. This CDR3 has 16 amino acids. The germline gives CDR1 SEHNR, CDR2 FQNEAQ (reference sequence). CDR3 residues: CASSFSLRKTTGEQYF. The DNA of the CDR3 is TGTGCCAGCAGCTTCTCCCTGAGGAAAACTACGGGGGAGCAGTACTTC.

The rearrangement links TRBV10-1 to TRBJ2-7, with D unclear. This CDR3 contains 12 residues. The V gene lost 10 bases and the J gene lost 2 bases, with 12 bases spanning the gap. Germline V lookup: CDR1 WNHNN, CDR2 SYGVQD (reference sequence). The CDR3 sequence: CAKCPTPYEQYV. The CDR3 DNA reads TGCGCCAAATGCCCGACTCCCTACGAGCAGTACGTC.

V is TRBV4-2 and J is TRBJ1-4; TRBD1 matches at 11 bases. CDR3 length: 15 residues. CDR1 LGHNA and CDR2 YNFKEQ come from the germline V gene. Trimming removed 4 bases from V and 8 bases from J; junction bases left unmatched: 6. The CDR3 coding sequence is TGTGCCAGCAGCCGGACAGGGGGCGAGGGGGAAAAACTGTTTTTT. Translation: CASSRTGGEGEKLFF.

This chain links TRBV27 with TRBJ1-2; D is ambiguous. The length of the CDR3 is 14 residues. CDR1 is MNHEY and CDR2 is SMNVEV in the germline V gene (reference sequence). Trimming pared 5 bases from V and 4 bases from J, leaving 14 bases between. In nucleotides, the CDR3 is TGTGCCAGCAGTCCGGTTCGGGGTCCCTATGGCTACACCTTC. Translated: CASSPVRGPYGYTF.

This chain joins TRBV9 and TRBJ2-1, with a tentative D call TRBD1 (6 bases). V lost 4 bases and J lost 4, with 12 bases in between. Germline V gene lookup returns CDR1 SGDLS and CDR2 YYNGEE. The CDR3 covers 14 residues. The CDR3 reads CASSSGTYYNEQFF. CDR3 bases: TGTGCCAGCAGCTCTGGGACATATTACAATGAGCAGTTCTTC.

This chain joins TRBV11-2 and TRBJ2-1, with D perhaps TRBD1 (6 bases). V dropped 1 base and J dropped 14 bases, with 15 bases sitting between them. Germline CDR1 reads SGHAT; CDR2 reads FQNNGV. The length of the CDR3 is 13 residues. CDR3 in amino acids: CASSLAPPGEKFF. CDR3 DNA: TGTGCCAGCAGCTTAGCCCCCCCAGGGGAGAAGTTCTTC.

The chain has TRBV6-5 and TRBJ2-1; 12 positions agree with TRBD1. Trimming at V came to 4 bases and at J to 10 bases, leaving 8 bases not matched to a gene. CDR3 length: 15 residues. In germline, CDR1 is MNHEY, CDR2 SVGAGI. The CDR3 loop reads CASSSRGTGGREQFF. The CDR3 bases are TGTGCCAGCAGTTCCCGAGGGACAGGGGGCCGCGAGCAGTTCTTC.

The rearrangement joins TRBV4-3 to TRBJ2-3; D may be TRBD1 (5 bases). The V end lost 2 bases, the J end lost 2 bases, and 17 bases lay between the germline ends. Per the germline V gene, CDR1 is LGHNA and CDR2 is YSLEER. CDR3 length: 17 amino acids. As DNA, the CDR3 is TGCGCCAGCAGCCAACCCCCTGGGGCCAGGAACACAGATACGCAGTATTTT. Translated, it gives CASSQPPGARNTDTQYF.

This chain connects TRBV5-5 to TRBJ1-1; TRBD1 matches at 7 bases. Germline-derived CDR1 and CDR2 are SGHKS and YYEKEE (reference sequence). The CDR3 consists of 12 residues. V dropped 5 bases and J dropped 7; count of bases not matched to a gene: 5. The CDR3 DNA reads as TGTGCCAGCAGACTGACAGGGATTGAAGCTTTCTTT. It specifies CASRLTGIEAFF.

The V and J genes are TRBV7-3 and TRBJ1-1; perhaps TRBD1 as D (5 bases). V gave up 3 bases and J gave up 5 bases, with 10 bases separating them. Germline loops: CDR1 SGHTA, CDR2 FQGTGA. This CDR3 comprises 13 residues. The CDR3 reads CASSFGGGTEAFF. The DNA of the CDR3 is TGTGCCAGCAGCTTTGGGGGAGGAACTGAAGCTTTCTTT.

The chain combines TRBV28 with TRBJ2-2, with D uncertain. Germline CDR1 reads MDHEN; CDR2 reads SYDVKM. This CDR3 region has 14 residues. V gave up 6 bases and J gave up 1 base, with 9 bases separating them. CDR3 amino acids: CASSRGENTGELFF. The CDR3 nucleotides are TGTGCCAGCAGCCGAGGCGAGAACACCGGGGAGCTGTTTTTT.